Presented here are 12 T cell receptor beta chains from one specimen sequenced in a study of blood T cell repertoires in COVID-19. Assay used: immunoSEQ multiplex PCR; TCRdb lists only in-frame clones, some missing. This table holds under 150,000 clones, about nine tenths found once. Sequenced: peripheral blood. These receptors were obtained from a woman in her forties or fifties with acute or convalescent COVID-19.

This clone was found a few times. The chain recombines TRBV29-1 with TRBJ1-4, with 7 bases aligning to TRBD1. The V gene end was trimmed by 6 bases and the J gene end by 8 bases; junction bases not matched to a gene: 9. This CDR3 spans 13 amino acids. Germline V CDR1 and CDR2: SQVTM, ANQGSEA. CDR3 amino acids: CSVTTGSREKLFF. The CDR3 nucleotides read TGCAGCGTGACGACAGGGTCGCGAGAAAAACTGTTTTTT.

The genes are TRBV7-3 and TRBJ2-1; TRBD2 matches at 15 bases. Germline lookup yields CDR1 SGHTA and CDR2 FQGTGA. Germline trimming cut 4 bases from V and 7 bases from J; bases unmatched to any gene: 5. This CDR3 has 16 residues. The CDR3 region has the DNA TGTGCCAGCAGCTGGACTAGCGGGAGGGCCAGAAATGAGCAGTTCTTC. Translation gives CASSWTSGRARNEQFF.

This sequence joins TRBV7-8 and TRBJ1-5; the D is unclear. The germline V and J ends were trimmed by 0 bases and 4 bases, with 4 bases remaining between them. The CDR3 is 13 amino acids. From germline, CDR1 is SGHVS and CDR2 FQNEAQ. The CDR3: CASSLAQNQPQHF. In DNA, the CDR3 is TGTGCCAGCAGCTTAGCCCAGAATCAGCCCCAGCATTTT. Together with reference TRBV7-8 and TRBJ1-5, the CDR3 gives the full variable domain: GAGVSQSPRYKVAKRGQDVALRCDPISGHVSLFWYQQALGQGPEFLTYFQNEAQLDKSGLPSDRFFAERPEGSVSTLKIQRTQQEDSAVYLCASSLAQNQPQHFGDGTRLSIL.

This chain links TRBV7-9 with TRBJ1-2; the D gene is possibly TRBD1 (6 bases). The CDR3 is 15 residues long. Trimming removed 5 bases at V and 2 bases at J, with 15 bases between. The germline CDR1 and CDR2 sequences are SEHNR and FQNEAQ (reference sequence). The CDR3 here is CASSRTAFTNYGYTF. Written as DNA, the CDR3 is TGTGCCAGCAGCCGGACAGCCTTCACCAACTATGGCTACACCTTC. Supplemented by reference TRBV7-9 and TRBJ1-2, the full variable domain reads DTGVSQNPRHKITKRGQNVTFRCDPISEHNRLYWYRQTLGQGPEFLTYFQNEAQLEKSRLLSDRFSAERPKGSFSTLEIQRTEQGDSAMYLCASSRTAFTNYGYTFGSGTRLTVV.

The chain has TRBV13 and TRBJ2-4; possible D gene TRBD2, 5 bases. The CDR3 totals 15 residues. Trimming took off 2 bases at V and 8 bases at J, with 16 bases between the two ends. Germline CDR1 PRHDT, CDR2 FYEKMQ (reference sequence). The CDR3 sequence is CASSLRPSRADIQYF. The CDR3 nucleotides read TGTGCCAGCAGCTTAAGGCCTAGCCGTGCGGACATTCAGTACTTC.

This rearrangement joins TRBV29-1 to TRBJ2-2; the D gene is possibly TRBD2 (5 bases). Trimming removed 7 bases from V and 5 bases from J, with 14 bases in between. Germline V gene sequence: CDR1 SQVTM, CDR2 ANQGSEA. The length of the CDR3 is 13 residues. CDR3 protein: CSAGPSSTGELFF. CDR3 in DNA: TGCAGCGCCGGGCCTAGCTCTACCGGGGAGCTGTTTTTT.

V is TRBV2 and J is TRBJ1-2, with TRBD1 identical over 7 bases. The junction had 9 bases not matched to a gene; V was cut back by 6 bases and J by 5 bases. Germline lookup yields CDR1 SNHLY and CDR2 FYNNEI. The CDR3 extends over 14 amino acids. The CDR3 DNA is TGTGCCAGCAGGGGGGGACAGTACCTATATGGCTACACCTTC. Translated: CASRGGQYLYGYTF. The whole variable domain, filled in from reference TRBV2 and TRBJ1-2, reads EPEVTQTPSHQVTQMGQEVILRCVPISNHLYFYWYRQILGQKVEFLVSFYNNEISEKSEIFDDQFSVERPDGSNFTLKIRSTKLEDSAMYFCASRGGQYLYGYTFGSGTRLTVV.

The chain employs TRBV27 and TRBJ2-2; 8 nucleotides match TRBD2. The CDR3 has 13 amino acids. With 8 bases clipped from V and 2 bases from J, the junction kept 1 base outside the gene matches. Germline-derived CDR1 and CDR2 are MNHEY and SMNVEV (reference sequence). CDR3 protein: CASRGGNTGELFF. The CDR3 nucleotides read TGTGCCAGCCGGGGGGGTAACACCGGGGAGCTGTTTTTT.

The count of this clone is one. Other DNA variants within this sample encode the same CDR3. The V call is TRBV19, the J call TRBJ2-7; TRBD1 agrees at 9 bases. Germline loops: CDR1 LNHDA, CDR2 SQIVND (reference sequence). This CDR3 is 14 amino acids long. The V segment lost 1 base and the J segment 2 bases; nucleotides outside the gene matches: 0. CDR3 coding DNA: TGTGCCAGTAGTATAGGACAGGGGGCCTACGAGCAGTACTTC. It yields the protein CASSIGQGAYEQYF.

The J gene is TRBJ2-1, the V gene TRBV11-1; TRBD1 aligns across 10 bases. J was trimmed by 1 base and V by 3 bases; bases with no gene match: 0. In germline, CDR1 is SGHAT, CDR2 FQDESV (reference sequence). The CDR3 has 15 amino acids. CDR3 nucleotides: TGTGCCAGCAGCTTGGGACAGGGGTCCTACAATGAGCAGTTCTTC. This gives the protein CASSLGQGSYNEQFF.

The chain is built from TRBV9 and TRBJ1-5; D not resolved. V gave up 2 bases and J gave up 3 bases, with 6 bases separating them. Germline CDR1 is SGDLS and CDR2 is YYNGEE. The CDR3 length is 13 residues. CDR3 sequence reads: CASSVGLNQPQHF. In DNA form, the CDR3 reads TGTGCCAGCAGCGTTGGGCTCAATCAGCCCCAGCATTTT.

The J gene is TRBJ2-5, the V gene TRBV5-4; TRBD2 matches 10 bases. V dropped 4 bases and J dropped 3; count of bases not matched to a gene: 9. The CDR3 sequence is 16 residues long. CDR1 is SGHNT, CDR2 YYREEE, per germline (reference sequence). In nucleotides, the CDR3 is TGTGCCAGCAGCCACGCAAGGCTAGCGGGAGAAGAGACCCAGTACTTC. It translates to CASSHARLAGEETQYF. The full variable domain, its missing parts supplied by reference TRBV5-4 and TRBJ2-5, is ETGVTQSPTHLIKTRGQQVTLRCSSQSGHNTVSWYQQALGQGPQFIFQYYREEENGRGNFPPRFSGLQFPNYSSELNVNALELDDSALYLCASSHARLAGEETQYFGPGTRLLVL.